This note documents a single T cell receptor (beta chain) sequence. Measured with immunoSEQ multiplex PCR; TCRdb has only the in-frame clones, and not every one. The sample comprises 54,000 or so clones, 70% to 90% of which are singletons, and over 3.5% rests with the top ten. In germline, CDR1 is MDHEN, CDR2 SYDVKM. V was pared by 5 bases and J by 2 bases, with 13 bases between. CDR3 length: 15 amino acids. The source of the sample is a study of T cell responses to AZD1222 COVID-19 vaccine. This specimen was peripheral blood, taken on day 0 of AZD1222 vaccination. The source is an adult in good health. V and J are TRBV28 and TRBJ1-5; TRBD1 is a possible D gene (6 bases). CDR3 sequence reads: CASSPGGAGNQPQHF. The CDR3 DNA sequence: TGTGCCAGCAGTCCGGGGGGGGCGGGCAATCAGCCCCAGCATTTT.